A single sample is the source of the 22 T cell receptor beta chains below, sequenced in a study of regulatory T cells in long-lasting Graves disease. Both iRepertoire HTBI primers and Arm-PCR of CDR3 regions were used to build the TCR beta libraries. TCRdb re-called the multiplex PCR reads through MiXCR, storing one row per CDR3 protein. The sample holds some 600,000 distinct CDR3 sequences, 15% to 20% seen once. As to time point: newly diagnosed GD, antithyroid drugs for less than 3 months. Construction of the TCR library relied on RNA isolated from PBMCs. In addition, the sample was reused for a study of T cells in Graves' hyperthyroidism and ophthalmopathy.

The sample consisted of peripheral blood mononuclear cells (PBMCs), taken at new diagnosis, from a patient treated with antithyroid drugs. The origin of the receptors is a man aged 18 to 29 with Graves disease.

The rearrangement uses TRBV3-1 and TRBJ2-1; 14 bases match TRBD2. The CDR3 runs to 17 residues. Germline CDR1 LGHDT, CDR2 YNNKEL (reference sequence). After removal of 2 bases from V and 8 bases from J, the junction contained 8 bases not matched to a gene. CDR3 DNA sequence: TGTGCCAGCAGCCAATCCCGGACTAGCGGGAGGTCGGATGAGCAGTTCTTC. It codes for CASSQSRTSGRSDEQFF.

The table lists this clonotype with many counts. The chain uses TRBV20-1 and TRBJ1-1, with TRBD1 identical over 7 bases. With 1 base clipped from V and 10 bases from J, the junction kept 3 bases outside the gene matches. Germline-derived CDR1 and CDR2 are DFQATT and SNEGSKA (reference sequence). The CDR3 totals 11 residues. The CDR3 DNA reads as TGCAGTGCTAGAGGACAGGGCCCAGCTTTCTTT. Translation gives CSARGQGPAFF.

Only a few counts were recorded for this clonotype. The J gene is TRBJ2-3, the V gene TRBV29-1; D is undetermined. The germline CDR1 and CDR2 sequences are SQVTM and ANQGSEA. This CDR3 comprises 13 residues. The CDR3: CTADVGDTDTQYF. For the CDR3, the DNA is TGCACCGCGGACGTAGGAGACACAGATACGCAGTATTTT.

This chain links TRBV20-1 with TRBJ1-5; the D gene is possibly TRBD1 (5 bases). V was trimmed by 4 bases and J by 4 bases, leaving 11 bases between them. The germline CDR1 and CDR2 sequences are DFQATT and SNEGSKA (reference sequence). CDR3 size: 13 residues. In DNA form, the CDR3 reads TGCAGTGCTACGGCTGGGGGGAATCAGCCCCAGCATTTT. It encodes CSATAGGNQPQHF.

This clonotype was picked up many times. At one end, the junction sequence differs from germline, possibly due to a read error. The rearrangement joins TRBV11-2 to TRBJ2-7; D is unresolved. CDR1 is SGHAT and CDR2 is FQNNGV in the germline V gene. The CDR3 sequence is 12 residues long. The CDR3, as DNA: TGTGCCAGCAGCTTAGACTCCCACGAGCAGTACTTC. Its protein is CASSLDSHEQYF.

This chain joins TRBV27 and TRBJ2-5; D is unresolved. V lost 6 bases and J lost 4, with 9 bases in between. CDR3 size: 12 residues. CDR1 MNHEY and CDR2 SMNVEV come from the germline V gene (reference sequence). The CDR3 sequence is CASRDLVETQYF. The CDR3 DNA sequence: TGTGCCAGCAGAGACCTAGTAGAGACCCAGTACTTC.

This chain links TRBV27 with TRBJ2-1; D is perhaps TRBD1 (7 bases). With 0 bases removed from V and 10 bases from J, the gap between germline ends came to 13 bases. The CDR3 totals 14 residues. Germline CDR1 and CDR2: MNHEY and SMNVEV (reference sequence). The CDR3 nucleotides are TGTGCCAGCAGTTTATCTTCAGGGGGGTACGAGCAGTTCTTC. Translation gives CASSLSSGGYEQFF.

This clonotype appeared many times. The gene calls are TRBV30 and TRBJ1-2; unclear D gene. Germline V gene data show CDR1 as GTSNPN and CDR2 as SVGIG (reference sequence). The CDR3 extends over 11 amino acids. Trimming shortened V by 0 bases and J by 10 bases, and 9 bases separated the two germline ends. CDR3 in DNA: TGTGCCTGGAGTGTGGCTCGCGCCTACACCTTC. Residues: CAWSVARAYTF.

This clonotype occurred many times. The CDR3 is CASSYSITRGRVPSYEQYF. CDR3 sequence (DNA): TGTGCCAGCAGTTATTCCATAACCCGGGGCAGGGTACCCTCCTACGAGCAGTACTTC. The rearrangement uses TRBV28 and TRBJ2-7; D may match TRBD1 or TRBD2 (5 bases each). V gave up 4 bases and J gave up 0 bases, with 25 bases separating them. This CDR3 region has 19 residues. The germline V gene encodes CDR1 MDHEN and CDR2 SYDVKM.

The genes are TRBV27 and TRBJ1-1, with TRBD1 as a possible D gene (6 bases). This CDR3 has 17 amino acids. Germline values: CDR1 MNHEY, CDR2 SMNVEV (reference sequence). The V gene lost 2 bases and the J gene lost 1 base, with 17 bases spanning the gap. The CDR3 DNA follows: TGTGCCAGCAGTTTAGCTGCGGCAGGGGAACCGAACACTGAAGCTTTCTTT. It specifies CASSLAAAGEPNTEAFF.

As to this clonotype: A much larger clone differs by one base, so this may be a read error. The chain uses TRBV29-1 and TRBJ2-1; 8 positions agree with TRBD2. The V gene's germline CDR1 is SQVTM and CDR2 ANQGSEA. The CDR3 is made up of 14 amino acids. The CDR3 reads CSASGTRSLNELFF. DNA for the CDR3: TGCAGCGCATCCGGGACTAGGTCATTAAATGAGCTGTTCTTC.

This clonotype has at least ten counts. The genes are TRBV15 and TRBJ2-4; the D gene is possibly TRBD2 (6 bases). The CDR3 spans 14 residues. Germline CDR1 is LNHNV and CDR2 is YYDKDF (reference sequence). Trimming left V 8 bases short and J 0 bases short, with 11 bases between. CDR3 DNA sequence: TGTGCCACCGCCCCCGGGGGAGCCAAAAACATTCAGTACTTC. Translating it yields CATAPGGAKNIQYF.

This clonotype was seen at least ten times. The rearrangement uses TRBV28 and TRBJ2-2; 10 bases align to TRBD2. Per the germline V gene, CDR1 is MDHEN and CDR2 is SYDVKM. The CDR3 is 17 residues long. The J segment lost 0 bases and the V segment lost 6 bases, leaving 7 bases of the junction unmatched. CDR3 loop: CASSGLAESANTGELFF. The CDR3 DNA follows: TGTGCCAGCAGCGGACTAGCGGAAAGTGCGAACACCGGGGAGCTGTTTTTT.

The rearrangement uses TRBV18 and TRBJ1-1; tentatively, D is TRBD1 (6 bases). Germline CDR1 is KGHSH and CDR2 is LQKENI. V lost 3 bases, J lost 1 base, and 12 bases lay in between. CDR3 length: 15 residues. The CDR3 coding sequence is TGTGCCAGCTCACCCGCACAGGGCTGGAACACTGAAGCTTTCTTT. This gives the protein CASSPAQGWNTEAFF.

This CDR3 is CASSDGEGGQPQHF. CDR3 coding DNA: TGTGCCAGCAGTGATGGGGAGGGGGGCCAGCCCCAGCATTTT. V gene TRBV2 combines with J gene TRBJ1-5, with D maybe TRBD1 (6 bases). The V end lost 3 bases, the J end lost 7 bases, and 13 bases lay between the germline ends. The germline V gene encodes CDR1 SNHLY and CDR2 FYNNEI. The CDR3 consists of 14 residues.

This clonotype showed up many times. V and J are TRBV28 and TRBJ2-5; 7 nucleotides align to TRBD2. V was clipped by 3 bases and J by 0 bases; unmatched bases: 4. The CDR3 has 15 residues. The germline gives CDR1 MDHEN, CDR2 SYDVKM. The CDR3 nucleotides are TGTGCCAGCAGTTTCCTAGCGGAGTACCAAGAGACCCAGTACTTC. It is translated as CASSFLAEYQETQYF.

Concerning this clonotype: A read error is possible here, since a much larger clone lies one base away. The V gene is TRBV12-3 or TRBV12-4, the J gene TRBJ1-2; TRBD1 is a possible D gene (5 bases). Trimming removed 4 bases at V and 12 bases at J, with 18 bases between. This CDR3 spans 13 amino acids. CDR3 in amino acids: CASSSLAGQGHTF. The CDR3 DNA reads TGTGCCAGCAGTTCCTTGGCAGGGCAAGGCCACACCTTC.

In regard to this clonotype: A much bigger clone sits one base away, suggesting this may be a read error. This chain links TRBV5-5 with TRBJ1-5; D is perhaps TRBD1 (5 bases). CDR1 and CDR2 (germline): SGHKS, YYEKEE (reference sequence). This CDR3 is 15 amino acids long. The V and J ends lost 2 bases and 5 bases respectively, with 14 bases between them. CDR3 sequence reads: CASSLRVTEHQPQHF. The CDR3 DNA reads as TGTGCCAGCAGCTTACGAGTGACAGAGCATCAGCCCCAGCATTTT.

The CDR3 DNA is TGTGCCAGCAGCAAGCGACTAGCGGGAGATCTCAATGAGCAGTTCTTC. The encoded protein is CASSKRLAGDLNEQFF. This chain connects TRBV9 to TRBJ2-1; 12 nucleotides match TRBD2. This CDR3 has 16 amino acids. Germline V lookup: CDR1 SGDLS, CDR2 YYNGEE. The V and J ends lost 4 bases and 6 bases, in that order; junction bases with no gene match: 8.

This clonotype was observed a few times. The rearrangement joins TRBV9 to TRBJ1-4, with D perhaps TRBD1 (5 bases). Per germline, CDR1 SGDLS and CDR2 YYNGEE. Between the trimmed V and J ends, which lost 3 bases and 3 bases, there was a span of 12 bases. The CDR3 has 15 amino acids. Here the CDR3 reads CASSAQGRANEKLFF. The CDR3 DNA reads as TGTGCCAGCAGCGCCCAGGGTCGGGCTAATGAAAAACTGTTTTTT.

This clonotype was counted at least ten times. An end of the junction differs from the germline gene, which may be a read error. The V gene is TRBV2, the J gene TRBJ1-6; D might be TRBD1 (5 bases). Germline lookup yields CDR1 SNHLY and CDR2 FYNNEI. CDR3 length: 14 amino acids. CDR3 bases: TGTGCCAGCAGCGAAGACAGCTCTGGGTCACCCCTCCACTTT. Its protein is CASSEDSSGSPLHF.

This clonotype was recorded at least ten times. The CDR3 loop reads CASSLRGGDEQFF. The CDR3 DNA reads as TGTGCCAGCAGCTTACGAGGGGGAGATGAGCAGTTCTTC. The J gene is TRBJ2-1, the V gene TRBV7-3, with D possibly being TRBD1 (6 bases). The CDR3 has 13 residues. Deletions cut 2 bases from V and 8 bases from J, with 10 bases between. Germline assignment: CDR1 SGHTA and CDR2 FQGTGA. Using reference TRBV7-3 and TRBJ2-1 for the parts outside the CDR3, the full variable domain is GAGVSQTPSNKVTEKGKYVELRCDPISGHTALYWYRQSLGQGPEFLIYFQGTGAADDSGLPNDRFFAVRPEGSVSTLKIQRTERGDSAVYLCASSLRGGDEQFFGPGTRLTVL.